Listed here are 12 T cell receptor beta chains from one sample, sequenced in a study of regulatory T cells in long-lasting Graves disease. The time point: newly diagnosed GD, antithyroid drugs for less than 3 months. After RNA was extracted from PBMCs, the TCR library was made from it. The authors built TCR beta libraries using iRepertoire HTBI primers and Arm-PCR of CDR3 regions. A single record per CDR3 protein comes from TCRdb applying MiXCR to the multiplex PCR reads. This table holds 410,000 or so distinct CDR3 sequences, 15% found once. The sample also formed part of further work on T cells in Graves' hyperthyroidism and ophthalmopathy.

The source material was peripheral blood mononuclear cells (PBMCs), sampled at new diagnosis, from a patient treated with antithyroid drugs. The origin of the receptors is a woman aged 30 to 39 with Graves disease.

The CDR3 nucleotides read TGTGCCAGCAGTTTAAGGGGGTATAATGAAAAACTGTTTTTT. It encodes CASSLRGYNEKLFF. This sequence joins TRBV12-3 or TRBV12-4 and TRBJ1-4, with D maybe TRBD1 (6 bases). The CDR3 totals 14 residues. V was cut by 2 bases and J by 4 bases, with 8 bases left in between.

This clonotype was counted many times. In DNA form, the CDR3 reads TGTGCCAGCAGCCTACCGACAGGATCCTATGGCTACACCTTC. Translating it yields CASSLPTGSYGYTF. V and J are TRBV28 and TRBJ1-2; D is perhaps TRBD1 (6 bases). Deletions cut 6 bases from V and 4 bases from J, with 15 bases between. CDR1 and CDR2 (germline): MDHEN, SYDVKM. The CDR3 totals 14 residues.

This clonotype was detected ten times or more. This chain connects TRBV27 to TRBJ1-1, with TRBD1 as a possible D gene (6 bases). CDR1 is MNHEY, CDR2 SMNVEV, per germline (reference sequence). Trimming took off 2 bases at V and 4 bases at J, with 17 bases between the two ends. The CDR3 is 16 amino acids. The CDR3 nucleotides read TGTGCCAGCAGTTTAAGGAGGGGGGGGGTGGCCACTGAAGCTTTCTTT. This translates into CASSLRRGGVATEAFF.

A single count supports this clonotype. CDR3 DNA sequence: TGCGCCAGCAGCCTAGGACTAGCGGGAGACAACTCCTACAATGAGCAGTTCTTC. This translates into CASSLGLAGDNSYNEQFF. The V gene is TRBV5-1, the J gene TRBJ2-1, with 13 bases identical to TRBD2. The CDR3 totals 18 residues. V dropped 4 bases and J dropped 0; count of bases not matched to a gene: 7. Germline V gene sequence: CDR1 SGHRS, CDR2 YFSETQ.

This clonotype was counted only a few times. The chain recombines TRBV20-1 with TRBJ2-1; D might be TRBD2 (5 bases). The CDR3 extends over 13 amino acids. Germline CDR1 DFQATT, CDR2 SNEGSKA (reference sequence). The ends were cut back, 4 bases at V and 10 bases at J, with 17 bases in the middle. The CDR3 sequence: CSAKESGAGEQFF. The CDR3 DNA follows: TGCAGTGCTAAAGAGAGCGGCGCTGGGGAGCAGTTCTTC.

The sample holds many counts of this clonotype. The chain has TRBV20-1 and TRBJ1-1; 10 bases are shared with TRBD1. The germline gives CDR1 DFQATT, CDR2 SNEGSKA (reference sequence). V was clipped by 4 bases and J by 5 bases; unmatched bases: 7. The CDR3 extends over 14 amino acids. CDR3 residues: CSANRDRGSTEAFF. In DNA form, the CDR3 reads TGCAGTGCTAACCGGGACAGGGGTAGTACTGAAGCTTTCTTT.

At least ten counts were recorded for this clonotype. The rearrangement joins TRBV6-2 or TRBV6-3 to TRBJ1-1; TRBD1 matches 7 bases. Trimming at V came to 7 bases and at J to 3 bases, leaving 5 bases not matched to a gene. Germline V CDR1 and CDR2: MNHEY, SVGEGT. The CDR3 has 13 amino acids. The CDR3 DNA sequence: TGTGCCAGCAAACAGGGGACCGACACTGAAGCTTTCTTT. Protein product: CASKQGTDTEAFF.

Ten or more counts support this clonotype. This chain links TRBV7-8 with TRBJ1-4; TRBD1 is a possible D gene (5 bases). Germline CDR1 is SGHVS and CDR2 is FQNEAQ. Trimming removed 5 bases from V and 6 bases from J, with 7 bases in between. The CDR3 totals 12 residues. The CDR3 region has the DNA TGTGCCAGCAGCCCCAGGGATGAAAAACTGTTTTTT. Encoded protein: CASSPRDEKLFF.

This clonotype was detected many times. This rearrangement joins TRBV7-9 to TRBJ1-2; tentative D call: TRBD1 (5 bases). The CDR3 sequence is 15 residues long. V lost 4 bases to trimming and J lost 3 bases, with 15 bases between them. The germline CDR1 and CDR2 sequences are SEHNR and FQNEAQ (reference sequence). The CDR3 is CASSSSGRSYYGYTF. The CDR3 nucleotides read TGTGCCAGCAGCTCCTCGGGACGAAGCTACTATGGCTACACCTTC.

This clonotype was seen ten or more times. The chain is built from TRBV4-1 and TRBJ2-5; D remains unclear. The germline CDR1 and CDR2 sequences are MGHRA and YSYEKL. V dropped 3 bases and J dropped 4 bases, with 12 bases sitting between them. The CDR3 is made up of 14 amino acids. The CDR3 DNA reads as TGCGCCAGCAGCCATCTCGGGCCCGGAGAGACCCAGTACTTC. Residues: CASSHLGPGETQYF.

The sample holds many counts of this clonotype. The chain links TRBV27 to TRBJ2-7; D is perhaps TRBD2 (6 bases). The V end was cut by 5 bases, the J end by 2 bases, with 13 bases between. This CDR3 spans 14 amino acids. Germline CDR1 and CDR2: MNHEY and SMNVEV (reference sequence). The CDR3 coding sequence is TGTGCCAGCAGTCTCCAGGGACTTCCCTACGAGCAGTACTTC. The encoded protein is CASSLQGLPYEQYF.

This clonotype was seen repeatedly, ten times or more. V is TRBV27 and J is TRBJ2-7; 14 nucleotides agree with TRBD2. The J segment lost 4 bases and the V segment lost 5 bases, leaving 7 bases of the junction unmatched. This CDR3 has 16 residues. Per germline, CDR1 MNHEY and CDR2 SMNVEV (reference sequence). The CDR3: CASSLTRLAGGYEQYF. The CDR3 coding sequence is TGTGCCAGCAGTCTCACACGACTAGCGGGAGGGTACGAGCAGTACTTC.